The clone carrying this TCR beta chain appeared many times. The data stem from a study of early T cells in non-severe SARS-CoV-2 infection. The CDR3 totals 14 residues. Germline CDR1 is DFQATT and CDR2 is SNEGSKA (reference sequence). V was trimmed by 6 bases and J by 5 bases, leaving 19 bases between them. Via MiXCR, TCRdb re-called the 5' RACE reads, giving one row per CDR3 protein. Seen here are 60,000 to 80,000 distinct CDR3 sequences, less than 15% observed once, and the top ten hold approximately 3.9%. The source is an adult who was a healthcare worker with PCR-confirmed SARS-CoV-2 infection or an uninfected control (not recorded which). Source material: whole blood. The chain joins TRBV20-1 to TRBJ2-5, with a possible D match to TRBD2 (6 bases). The CDR3 region is CSAARTGADETQYF. The DNA of the CDR3 is TGCAGTGCCGCGAGGACGGGAGCGGATGAGACCCAGTACTTC.